The 9 T cell receptor beta chains below come from one sample, sequenced in a study of blood T cell repertoires in COVID-19. Generated by immunoSEQ multiplex PCR, the TCRdb table keeps only in-frame clones and is missing some. The sample lists about 120,000 clones, about 85% occurring once. The specimen was peripheral blood. The receptors shown here come from a man in his sixties with acute or convalescent COVID-19.

The chain joins TRBV15 to TRBJ2-1; maybe TRBD2 (6 bases). This CDR3 comprises 16 residues. V gave up 0 bases and J gave up 9 bases, with 18 bases separating them. The germline V gene has CDR1 LNHNV and CDR2 YYDKDF (reference sequence). CDR3 DNA sequence: TGTGCCACCAGCAGAGATTCCAGGGCCAGCGGGCTTGAGCAGTTCTTC. Protein: CATSRDSRASGLEQFF.

The chain couples TRBV28 to TRBJ1-4, with no clear D. The CDR3 sequence is 16 residues long. Trimming pared 7 bases from V and 0 bases from J, leaving 15 bases between. Germline assignment: CDR1 MDHEN and CDR2 SYDVKM. DNA of the CDR3: TGTGCCAGCACTTTGTCGTCCCTCGCAACTAATGAAAAACTGTTTTTT. The encoded protein is CASTLSSLATNEKLFF.

CDR3 amino acids: CASSLEQGRMNTEAFF. CDR3 coding DNA: TGTGCCAGCAGCCTTGAACAGGGACGTATGAACACTGAAGCTTTCTTT. The rearrangement uses TRBV5-4 and TRBJ1-1; TRBD1 is a possible D gene (6 bases). This CDR3 spans 16 amino acids. In germline, CDR1 is SGHNT, CDR2 YYREEE (reference sequence). Trimming left V 4 bases short and J 0 bases short, with 16 bases between.

This rearrangement joins TRBV5-4 to TRBJ1-3; D not resolved. CDR1 is SGHNT and CDR2 is YYREEE in the germline V gene (reference sequence). The CDR3 has 14 amino acids. Trimming stripped 4 bases from V and 2 bases from J, with 10 bases between. DNA of the CDR3: TGTGCCAGCAGCCCTGGCCGCCCTGGAAACACCATATATTTT. This codes for CASSPGRPGNTIYF.

This chain joins TRBV19 and TRBJ1-5, with 8 bases fitting TRBD1. Germline assignment: CDR1 LNHDA and CDR2 SQIVND (reference sequence). This CDR3 has 16 residues. V lost 5 bases and J lost 9; bases outside the gene matches: 15. The CDR3 region is CASSARDRLAGLPQHF. The DNA of the CDR3 is TGTGCCAGTAGTGCCCGGGACAGGTTAGCGGGTTTGCCCCAGCATTTT.

The rearrangement joins TRBV6-5 to TRBJ1-1; weak D call: TRBD1 (6 bases). Trimming pared 8 bases from V and 3 bases from J, leaving 13 bases between. Germline CDR1 reads MNHEY; CDR2 reads SVGAGI. There are 13 residues in the CDR3. The CDR3 loop is CASYDRLYTEAFF. Written as DNA, the CDR3 is TGTGCCAGCTACGACAGGCTGTACACTGAAGCTTTCTTT.

This chain links TRBV20-1 with TRBJ2-7, with 7 bases aligning to TRBD2. Germline V CDR1 and CDR2: DFQATT, SNEGSKA (reference sequence). V lost 3 bases, J lost 0 bases, and 5 bases stayed unmatched. This CDR3 has 14 amino acids. CDR3 residues: CSASFSGTSYEQYF. CDR3 nucleotides: TGCAGTGCTAGTTTCAGCGGGACCTCCTACGAGCAGTACTTC.

The chain joins TRBV6-1 to TRBJ1-6; D ambiguous. The CDR3 length is 14 residues. V shed 0 bases and J shed 7 bases, with 7 bases lying between them. CDR1 and CDR2 (germline): MNHNS, SASEGT. CDR3 amino acids: CASSEALQNSPLHF. Written as DNA, the CDR3 is TGTGCCAGCAGTGAAGCTCTACAGAATTCACCCCTCCACTTT.

The chain has TRBV5-6 and TRBJ2-1; TRBD2 aligns across 7 bases. The CDR3 runs 16 residues. V shed 0 bases, J shed 4 bases, and the junction held 7 bases outside the gene matches. Germline values: CDR1 SGHDT, CDR2 YYEEEE. CDR3 sequence reads: CASSLGSAGSYNEQFF. CDR3 DNA sequence: TGTGCCAGCAGCTTGGGTTCAGCGGGGTCTTACAATGAGCAGTTCTTC.